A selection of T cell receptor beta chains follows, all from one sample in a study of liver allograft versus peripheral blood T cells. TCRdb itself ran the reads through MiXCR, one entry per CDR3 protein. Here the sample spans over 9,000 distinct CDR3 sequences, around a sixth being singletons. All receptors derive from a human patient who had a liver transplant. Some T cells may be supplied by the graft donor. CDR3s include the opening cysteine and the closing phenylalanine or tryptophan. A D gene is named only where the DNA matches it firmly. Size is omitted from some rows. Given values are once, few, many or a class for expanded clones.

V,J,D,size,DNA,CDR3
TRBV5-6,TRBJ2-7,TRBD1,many,TGTGCCAGCAGCGTAGGTCAGACAGGGTTTACGAAGCAGTACTTC,CASSVGQTGFTKQYF
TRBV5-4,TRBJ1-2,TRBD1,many,TGTGCCAGCAGCACGAGGGGGCAGGGTCAGTACTATGGCTACACCTTC,CASSTRGQGQYYGYTF
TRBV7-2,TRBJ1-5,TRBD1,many,TGTGCCAGCAGCGGACAGGGCAATCAGCCCCAGCATTTT,CASSGQGNQPQHF
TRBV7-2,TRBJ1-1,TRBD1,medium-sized,TGTGCCAGCAGCTGGTACAGGGGTATAGACACTGAAGCTTTCTTT,CASSWYRGIDTEAFF
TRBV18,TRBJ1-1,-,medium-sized,TGTGCCAGCTCATCCAGGGAGATGAACACTGAAGCTTTCTTT,CASSSREMNTEAFF
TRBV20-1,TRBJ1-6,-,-,TGCAGTGCGGGGAGGGTGAGTTCACCCCTCCACTTT,CSAGRVSSPLHF
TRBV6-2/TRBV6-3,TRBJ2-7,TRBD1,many,TGTGCCAGCAGTGAGACTCGGGACAGGGCCGAGCAGTACTTC,CASSETRDRAEQYF
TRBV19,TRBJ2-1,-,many,TGTGCCAGTCCCAACCCCGGGGGCTACAATGAGCAGTTCTTC,CASPNPGGYNEQFF
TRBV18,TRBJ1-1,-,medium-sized,TGTGCCAGCTCACTATCCGGGACAAACCCCGAAGCTTTCTTT,CASSLSGTNPEAFF
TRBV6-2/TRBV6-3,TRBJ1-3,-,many,TGTGCCAGGGGGGTCGGAAACACCATATATTTT,CARGVGNTIYF
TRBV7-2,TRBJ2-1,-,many,TGTGCCAGCAGCACTACACAGGGAACTGAGCAGTTCTTC,CASSTTQGTEQFF
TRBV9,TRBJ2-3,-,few,TGTGCCAGCAGCCCTCGACAGCACCTCACAGATACGCAGTATTTT,CASSPRQHLTDTQYF
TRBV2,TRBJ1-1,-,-,TGTGCCAGCAAGAAGGCGAACACTGAAGCTTTCTTT,CASKKANTEAFF
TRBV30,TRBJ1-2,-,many,TGTGCCTGGAGTGTAGGGGCAGGGGCATGGGGCTACACCTTC,CAWSVGAGAWGYTF
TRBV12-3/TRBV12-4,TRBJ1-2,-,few,TGTGCCAGCAGTTTGCAGGACAGAAAGTATGGCTACACCTTC,CASSLQDRKYGYTF
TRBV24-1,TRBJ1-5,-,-,TGTGCCACCAGTGATAGGAGAGGCCAGCCCCAGCATTTT,CATSDRRGQPQHF
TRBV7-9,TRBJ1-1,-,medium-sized,TGTGCCAGCAGCTTAGGTGGAGACACTGAAGCTTTCTTT,CASSLGGDTEAFF
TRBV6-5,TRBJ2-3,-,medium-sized,TGTGCCAGCAGTCTTTCACAGGGAGGGACAGATACGCAGTATTTT,CASSLSQGGTDTQYF
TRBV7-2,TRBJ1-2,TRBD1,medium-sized,TGTGCCAGCAGCTTACCCGCCCGGACAGGGGCAAAACCGTTTAACTATGGCTACACCTTC,CASSLPARTGAKPFNYGYTF
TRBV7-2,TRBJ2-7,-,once,TGTGCCAGCAGCTTAGACCCCCTCCTTGACTACGAGCAGTACTTC,CASSLDPLLDYEQYF
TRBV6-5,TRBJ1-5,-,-,TGTGGCAGCGCACACAAAAGGGATCAGCCCCAGCATTTT,CGSAHKRDQPQHF
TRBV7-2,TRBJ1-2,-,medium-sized,TGTGCCAGCAGCTTAGTGGTCGGCACTAACTATGGCTACACCTTC,CASSLVVGTNYGYTF
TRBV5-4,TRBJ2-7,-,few,TGTGCCAGCAGCTTCGAAGGTTACGAGCAGTACTTC,CASSFEGYEQYF
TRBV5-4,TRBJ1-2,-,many,TGTGCCAGCAGCTTGTTGGGGACTGCTAACTATGGCTACACCTTC,CASSLLGTANYGYTF
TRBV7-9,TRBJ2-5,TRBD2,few,TGTGCCAGCAGCCGGCGGGGGATTCAAGAGACCCAGTACTTC,CASSRRGIQETQYF
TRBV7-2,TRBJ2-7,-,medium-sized,TGTGCCAGCAGCTTTAGAGACCCCCTTGGCGAGCAGTACTTC,CASSFRDPLGEQYF
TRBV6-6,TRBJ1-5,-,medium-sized,TGTGCCAGCAGTACAACCGGATTCTCGATGCCCCAGCATTTT,CASSTTGFSMPQHF
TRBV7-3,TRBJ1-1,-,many,TGTGCCAGCAGCTTACTGACTGCGGGTACTGAAGCTTTCTTT,CASSLLTAGTEAFF
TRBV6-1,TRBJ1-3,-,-,TGTGCCAGCAGTTTACGGTACTCTGGAAACACCATATATTTT,CASSLRYSGNTIYF
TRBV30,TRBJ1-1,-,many,TGTGCCTGGAGTAGGGGGGGACTCATGAACACTGAAGCTTTCTTT,CAWSRGGLMNTEAFF
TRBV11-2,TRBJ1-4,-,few,TGTGCCAGCAGCCTCGGGACTCCTGTCGAGGTTCGAAAACTGTTTTTT,CASSLGTPVEVRKLFF
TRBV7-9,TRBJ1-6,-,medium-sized,TGTGCCAGCAGCTTAGAGACCGCCAATTCACCCCTCCACTTT,CASSLETANSPLHF
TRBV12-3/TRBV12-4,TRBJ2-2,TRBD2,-,TGTGCCAGCAGTCTAGCGGGGGGAACCGGGGAGCTGTTTTTT,CASSLAGGTGELFF
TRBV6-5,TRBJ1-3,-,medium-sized,TGTGCCAGCAGTTACGACAGGGGAAACACCATATATTTT,CASSYDRGNTIYF
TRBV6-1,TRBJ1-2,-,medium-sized,TGTGCCAGCAGAGGACAGCCCGGCTATGGCTACACCTTC,CASRGQPGYGYTF
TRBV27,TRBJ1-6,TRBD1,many,TGTGCCACCGGACAGGGGGGGAAGTCACCCCTCCACTTT,CATGQGGKSPLHF
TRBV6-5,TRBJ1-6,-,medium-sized,TGTGCCAGCAGTTACGAGGCATCTAGATCACCCCTCCACTTT,CASSYEASRSPLHF
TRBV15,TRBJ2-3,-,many,TGTGCCACCTTCCAAACGGGTCAGGGCACAGATACGCAGTATTTT,CATFQTGQGTDTQYF
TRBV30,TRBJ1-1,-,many,TGTGCCTGGAGTGTACAAGGGGGTTCGGTTGCTTTCTTT,CAWSVQGGSVAFF
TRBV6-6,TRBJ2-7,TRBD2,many,TGTGCCAGCAGTTACATGACTAGCGGGGCCTCCTACGAGCAGTACTTC,CASSYMTSGASYEQYF
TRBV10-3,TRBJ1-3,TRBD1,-,TGTGCCATCAGTGAGTCGGGACAGGGGGACACCATATATTTT,CAISESGQGDTIYF
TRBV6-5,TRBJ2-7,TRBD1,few,TGTGCCAGCAGAGCGGGACAGGGTTCCTACGAGCAGTACTTC,CASRAGQGSYEQYF
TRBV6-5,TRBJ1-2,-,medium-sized,TGTGCCAGCAGAGACCCCCAGGGCTGGGGCTACACCTTC,CASRDPQGWGYTF
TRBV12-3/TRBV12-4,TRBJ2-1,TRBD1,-,TGTGCCAGCACCCCAGGGACAGGGAACAATGAGCAGTTCTTC,CASTPGTGNNEQFF